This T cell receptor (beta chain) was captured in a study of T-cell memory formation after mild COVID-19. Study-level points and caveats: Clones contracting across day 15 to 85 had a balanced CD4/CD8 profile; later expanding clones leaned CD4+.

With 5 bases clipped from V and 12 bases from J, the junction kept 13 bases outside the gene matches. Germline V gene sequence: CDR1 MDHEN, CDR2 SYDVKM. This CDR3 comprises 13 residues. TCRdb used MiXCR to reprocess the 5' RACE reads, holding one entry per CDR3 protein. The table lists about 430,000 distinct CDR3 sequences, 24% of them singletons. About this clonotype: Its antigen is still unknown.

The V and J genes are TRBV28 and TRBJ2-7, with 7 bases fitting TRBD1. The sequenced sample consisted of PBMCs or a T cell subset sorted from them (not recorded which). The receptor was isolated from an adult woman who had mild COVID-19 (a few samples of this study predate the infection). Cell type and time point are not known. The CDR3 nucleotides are TGTGCCAGCAGTGGAACCGATCGACAGGGTCGGTACTTC. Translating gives CASSGTDRQGRYF.